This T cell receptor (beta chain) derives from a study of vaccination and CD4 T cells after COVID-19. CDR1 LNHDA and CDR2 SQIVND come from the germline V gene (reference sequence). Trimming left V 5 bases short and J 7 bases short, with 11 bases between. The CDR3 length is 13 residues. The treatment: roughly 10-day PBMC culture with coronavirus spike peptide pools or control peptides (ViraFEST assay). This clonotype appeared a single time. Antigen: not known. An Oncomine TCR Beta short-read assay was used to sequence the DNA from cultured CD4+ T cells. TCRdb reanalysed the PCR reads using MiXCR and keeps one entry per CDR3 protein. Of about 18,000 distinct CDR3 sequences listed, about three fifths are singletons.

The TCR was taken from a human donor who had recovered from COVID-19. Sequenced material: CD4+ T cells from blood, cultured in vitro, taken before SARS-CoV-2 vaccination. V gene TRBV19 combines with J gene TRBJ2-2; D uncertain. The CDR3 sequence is CASSASVGGELFF. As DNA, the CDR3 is TGTGCCAGTAGTGCCTCGGTCGGCGGGGAGCTGTTTTTT.